The TCR beta chain under discussion was sequenced for a study of blood T cell repertoires in COVID-19. Study in general: Collection of acute and convalescent COVID-19 samples took place in the United States, Italy and Spain. T cells, B-cell-depleted T cells, or PBMCs supplied cDNA or gDNA.

In the study's own analysis: The assay estimated nucleated cells by amplifying reference gene primers. Measured with immunoSEQ multiplex PCR; TCRdb has only the in-frame clones, and not every one. D and trimming were read from the DNA, whereas the V and J calls and clone size are those reported in that table. The sample has about 180,000 clones; 80% to 90% are singletons. Trimming at V came to 4 bases and at J to 0 bases, leaving 4 bases not matched to a gene. Per the germline V gene, CDR1 is SGHRS and CDR2 is YFSETQ. The CDR3 sequence is 15 residues long. Sample: peripheral blood. The clonotype comes from a man aged 50 to 59 with active or convalescent COVID-19. The J gene is TRBJ2-7, the V gene TRBV5-1; 10 bases align to TRBD2. The CDR3 reads CASSPLAGHSYEQYF. The CDR3 bases are TGCGCCAGCAGCCCACTAGCGGGGCACTCCTACGAGCAGTACTTC.